This TCR beta chain was captured by sequencing in a study of T cell repertoires in cytomegalovirus infection. Overall study: Indications of both CMV infection and matching HLA type were provided by public TCR beta signatures. The study's findings and limits: In two of eight donors, the top clonotype was HLA-C-restricted CMV-specific. Cumulative frequency of public TCR beta families picked out carriers of CMV plus the relevant HLA.

A single record per CDR3 protein comes from TCRdb applying MiXCR to the reads. The sample lists around 740,000 distinct CDR3 sequences; 35% to 40% were seen once. Concerning this clonotype itself: Its antigen is unidentified. At one boundary the junction diverges from the germline segment, which might be a read error.

This receptor was identified in a human donor in good health (CMV status not recorded). Some clones in this sample may be carry-over from other donors' samples. Sample: PBMCs.

The CDR3 loop is CASSLAARLSF. CDR3 bases: TGTGCCAGCAGCTTAGCGGCCCGACTAAGCTTC. This chain uses TRBV7-8 with TRBJ2-5; the D gene is possibly TRBD2 (5 bases). The CDR3 has 11 amino acids. Per germline, CDR1 SGHVS and CDR2 FQNEAQ.